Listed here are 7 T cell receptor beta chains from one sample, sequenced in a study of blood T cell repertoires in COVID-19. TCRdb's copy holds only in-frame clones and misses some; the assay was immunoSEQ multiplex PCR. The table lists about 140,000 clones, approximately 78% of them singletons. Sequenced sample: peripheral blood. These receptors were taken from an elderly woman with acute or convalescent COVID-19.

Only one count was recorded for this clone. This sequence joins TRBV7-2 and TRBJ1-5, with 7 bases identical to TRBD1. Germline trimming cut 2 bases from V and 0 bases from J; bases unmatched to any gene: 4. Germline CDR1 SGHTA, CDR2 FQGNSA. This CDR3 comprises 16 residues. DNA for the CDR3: TGTGCCAGCAGCTTATACGGACAGGCTAGCAATCAGCCCCAGCATTTT. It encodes CASSLYGQASNQPQHF.

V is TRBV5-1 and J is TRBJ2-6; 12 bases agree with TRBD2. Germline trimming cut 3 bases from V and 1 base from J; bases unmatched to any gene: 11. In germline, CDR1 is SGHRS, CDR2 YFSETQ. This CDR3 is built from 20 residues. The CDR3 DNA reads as TGCGCCAGCAGCTGGCCCCGTTTGCTAGCGGGGGGGTCTGGGGCCAACGTCCTGACTTTC. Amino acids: CASSWPRLLAGGSGANVLTF.

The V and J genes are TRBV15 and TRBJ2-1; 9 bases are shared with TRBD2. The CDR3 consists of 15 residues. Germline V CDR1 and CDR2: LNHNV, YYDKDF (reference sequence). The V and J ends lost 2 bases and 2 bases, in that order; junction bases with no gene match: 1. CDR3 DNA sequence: TGTGCCACCAGCAGACTAGCGGGGACCTACAATGAGCAGTTCTTC. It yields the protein CATSRLAGTYNEQFF. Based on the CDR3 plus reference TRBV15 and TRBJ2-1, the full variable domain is DAMVIQNPRYQVTQFGKPVTLSCSQTLNHNVMYWYQQKSSQAPKLLFHYYDKDFNNEADTPDNFQSRRPNTSFCFLDIRSPGLGDTAMYLCATSRLAGTYNEQFFGPGTRLTVL.

The CDR3 is CASSHFPPRTYSYEQYF. In DNA form, the CDR3 reads TGTGCCAGCTCACATTTCCCCCCGCGCACCTACTCCTACGAGCAGTACTTC. This sequence joins TRBV18 and TRBJ2-7; D remains ambiguous. The CDR3 is made up of 17 amino acids. V shed 4 bases and J shed 0 bases, with 19 bases lying between them. Germline-derived CDR1 and CDR2 are KGHSH and LQKENI.

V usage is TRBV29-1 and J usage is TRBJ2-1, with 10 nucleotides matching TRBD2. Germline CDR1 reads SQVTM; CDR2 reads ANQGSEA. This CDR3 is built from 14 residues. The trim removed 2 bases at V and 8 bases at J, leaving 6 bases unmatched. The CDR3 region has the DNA TGCAGCGTTGAACGAGCGGGAGGGTCGGATGAGCAGTTCTTC. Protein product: CSVERAGGSDEQFF.

CDR3 nucleotide sequence: TGTGCCACCAGCAGAGATCAGGGTCAGCCCCAGCATTTT. It specifies CATSRDQGQPQHF. V gene TRBV15 combines with J gene TRBJ1-5, with a possible D match to TRBD1 (5 bases). Deletions cut 0 bases from V and 6 bases from J, with 6 bases between. The CDR3 has 13 residues. In germline, CDR1 is LNHNV, CDR2 YYDKDF (reference sequence).

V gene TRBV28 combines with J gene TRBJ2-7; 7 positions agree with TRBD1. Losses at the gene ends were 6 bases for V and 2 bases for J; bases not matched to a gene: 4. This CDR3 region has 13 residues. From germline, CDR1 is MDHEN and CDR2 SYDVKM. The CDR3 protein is CASRATGAYEQYF. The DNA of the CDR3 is TGTGCCAGCAGAGCCACAGGGGCCTACGAGCAGTACTTC.